This T cell receptor beta chain was identified during a study of beta chain features in type 1 diabetes. The investigators reverse transcribed all of the isolated RNA, so they sequenced expressed TCRB transcripts. Libraries were prepared by immunoSEQ multiplex PCR; TCRdb keeps only in-frame clonotypes and omits some of them. Of hundreds of thousands of clones detected, 11% to 15% appear once; the ten largest clones hold about 0.04%. This clone came up a few times. This CDR3 spans 13 amino acids. V was cut by 3 bases and J by 2 bases, with 9 bases left in between. Germline V lookup: CDR1 SGDLS, CDR2 YYNGEE.

The sample taken for sequencing was naive CD4+ T cells from blood. The TCR originated in a man aged 25-45 years in good health. The V call is TRBV9, the J call TRBJ2-7; D call uncertain. CDR3 loop: CASSADWAYEQYF. The CDR3 DNA follows: TGTGCCAGCAGCGCCGACTGGGCCTACGAGCAGTACTTC. Full variable domain (outside the CDR3, taken from reference TRBV9 and TRBJ2-7): DSGVTQTPKHLITATGQRVTLRCSPRSGDLSVYWYQQSLDQGLQFLIQYYNGEERAKGNILERFSAQQFPDLHSELNLSSLELGDSALYFCASSADWAYEQYFGPGTRLTVT.